This entry describes one T cell receptor beta chain. Antigen: not known. The data stem from a study of cytomegalovirus exposure and HLA in healthy donors. Findings of the study overall: An analysis was carried out later, and it reportedly showed fewer N-insertions in an Asian-associated ancestry cluster than the roughly 700-donor mean.

This PCR relied on a set of 60 Vbeta primers and 13 Jbeta primers. Clones were read by immunoSEQ multiplex PCR, and TCRdb kept only the in-frame ones, dropping some. The data show under 150,000 clones, with around 84% seen just once and roughly 2.5% held by the top ten. Source material: PBMCs. This receptor was identified in a boy between 2 and 10 years old in good health and CMV-seronegative.

The CDR3 nucleotides read TGCAGCGTTGAACGGACAGTGAACACTGAAGCTTTCTTT. This translates into CSVERTVNTEAFF. This chain connects TRBV29-1 to TRBJ1-1, with D maybe TRBD1 (6 bases). V was trimmed by 2 bases and J by 0 bases, leaving 7 bases between them. Germline loops: CDR1 SQVTM, CDR2 ANQGSEA. This CDR3 contains 13 residues.